A selection of T cell receptor beta chains follows, all from one sample in a study of blood T cell repertoires in COVID-19. Using immunoSEQ multiplex PCR, the repertoire was profiled, and TCRdb retains in-frame clones only, with some absent. The table includes 130,000 to 150,000 clones, 87% detected once. Sequences were obtained from peripheral blood. These receptors were obtained from a man aged 80 or over with acute or convalescent COVID-19. Each CDR3 is given with its conserved first and last residue. D genes are given only for firm matches. Some rows have no size entry. The others give once, few or many, or a class for an expanded clone.

-,TRBV19,-,TRBJ1-2,TGTGCCAGTAGGAGAGAAGCTAACTATGGCTACACCTTC,CASRREANYGYTF
-,TRBV25-1,-,TRBJ1-5,TGTGCCAGCAGTGAAAAGGACAGTTATAGCAATCAGCCCCAGCATTTT,CASSEKDSYSNQPQHF
-,TRBV7-9,-,TRBJ2-7,TGTGCCAGCAGCTTAGGTGGGAGTCCATACGAGCAGTACTTC,CASSLGGSPYEQYF
-,TRBV5-1,TRBD1,TRBJ2-7,TGCGCCAGCAGCTCTGGACAGGGGGCGAAGGACGAGCAGTACTTC,CASSSGQGAKDEQYF
few,TRBV5-8,TRBD1,TRBJ2-1,TGTGCCAGCAGCCCGGGACAGGGAAAAATCCATGAGCAGTTCTTC,CASSPGQGKIHEQFF
once,TRBV5-1,TRBD1,TRBJ2-5,TGCGCCAGCAGCTTCTCGGGACAGGGCGGCGAGACCCAGTACTTC,CASSFSGQGGETQYF
-,TRBV6-4,-,TRBJ1-5,TGTGCCAGCAGTGACTTACAGGGTAAGAGCAATCAGCCCCAGCATTTT,CASSDLQGKSNQPQHF
-,TRBV11-2,-,TRBJ2-7,TGTGCCAGCAGCGTAAAGGCGGGCCAGACCTACGAGCAGTACTTC,CASSVKAGQTYEQYF
-,TRBV27,TRBD1,TRBJ2-6,TGTGCCAGCAGGGGGGACAGGAGTTACTCTGGGGCCAACGTCCTGACTTTC,CASRGDRSYSGANVLTF
-,TRBV24-1,-,TRBJ1-5,TGTGCCACCAGTCCCCAGGGCAATCAGCCCCAGCATTTT,CATSPQGNQPQHF
few,TRBV19,TRBD2,TRBJ2-7,TGTGCCAGTAGCTTGTGGACTAGCGGGAGCTACGAGCAGTACTTC,CASSLWTSGSYEQYF
once,TRBV6-1,-,TRBJ2-5,TGTGCCAGCAGTGAAGACAGGCTTCGGGAGACCCAGTACTTC,CASSEDRLRETQYF
-,TRBV6-1,-,TRBJ1-2,TGTGCCAGCAGTGAAGCAGGGGCCTACTATGGCTACACCTTC,CASSEAGAYYGYTF
once,TRBV6-1,-,TRBJ1-2,TGTGCCAGCAGTGAGGCAGGGGACTATGGCTACACCTTC,CASSEAGDYGYTF
-,TRBV6-6,TRBD1,TRBJ2-7,TGTGCCAGCAGTTACGAGACAGGGAAAACCTACGAGCAGTACTTC,CASSYETGKTYEQYF
-,TRBV7-2,-,TRBJ1-4,TGTGCCAGCAGCTCCTCGAGGGTGGACGAAAAACTGTTTTTT,CASSSSRVDEKLFF
-,TRBV3-1/TRBV3-2,-,TRBJ1-5,TGTGCCAGCAGCCTCACCTGGAGCAGCGATCAGCCCCAGCATTTT,CASSLTWSSDQPQHF
-,TRBV2,TRBD2,TRBJ2-3,TGTGCCAGCAGGAAGCTATCTAGCGGGAGCACAGATACGCAGTATTTT,CASRKLSSGSTDTQYF
-,TRBV7-9,TRBD1,TRBJ2-5,TGTGCCAGCAGCCCGACAGGGGGCCGGGAGACCCAGTACTTC,CASSPTGGRETQYF
-,TRBV5-1,TRBD2,TRBJ2-3,TGCGCCAGCAGCTTGGCTGAGTCTAGCGGTACGCAGTATTTT,CASSLAESSGTQYF
-,TRBV29-1,TRBD1,TRBJ1-2,TGCAGCGTTGCACCGGGACAGGAGCTCTATGGCTACACCTTC,CSVAPGQELYGYTF
-,TRBV30,-,TRBJ1-5,TGTGCTTGGAGTGGACTAGGGACTCAGCCCCAGCATTTT,CAWSGLGTQPQHF
-,TRBV7-8,TRBD1,TRBJ2-5,TGTGCCAGCAGCTTCCTTGGACAGGCCATCCAAGAGACCCAGTACTTC,CASSFLGQAIQETQYF
-,TRBV10-3,TRBD1,TRBJ2-5,TGTGCCATCAGTGAGTCCGGGACAGGGAGAAGGGAGACCCAGTACTTC,CAISESGTGRRETQYF
-,TRBV6-5,TRBD1,TRBJ2-7,TGTGCCAGCAGAGGGACAGGGGAGGCCGAGCAGTACTTC,CASRGTGEAEQYF